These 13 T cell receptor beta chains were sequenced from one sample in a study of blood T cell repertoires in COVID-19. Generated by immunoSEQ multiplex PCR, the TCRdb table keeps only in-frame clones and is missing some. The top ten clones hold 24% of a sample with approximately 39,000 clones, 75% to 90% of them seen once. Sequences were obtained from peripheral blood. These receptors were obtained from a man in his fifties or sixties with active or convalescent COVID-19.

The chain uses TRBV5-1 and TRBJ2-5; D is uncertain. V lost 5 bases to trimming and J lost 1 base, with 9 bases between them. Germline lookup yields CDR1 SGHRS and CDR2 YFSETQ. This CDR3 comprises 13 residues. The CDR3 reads CASRQTPQETQYF. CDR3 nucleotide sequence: TGCGCCAGCAGGCAAACTCCCCAAGAGACCCAGTACTTC.

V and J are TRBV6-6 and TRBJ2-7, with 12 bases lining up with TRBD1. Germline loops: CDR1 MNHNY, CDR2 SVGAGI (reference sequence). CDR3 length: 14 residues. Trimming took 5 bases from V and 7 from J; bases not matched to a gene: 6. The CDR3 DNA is TGTGCCAGCAGTAGGGACAGGGGGCAAGGGGAGCAGTACGTC. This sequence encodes CASSRDRGQGEQYV.

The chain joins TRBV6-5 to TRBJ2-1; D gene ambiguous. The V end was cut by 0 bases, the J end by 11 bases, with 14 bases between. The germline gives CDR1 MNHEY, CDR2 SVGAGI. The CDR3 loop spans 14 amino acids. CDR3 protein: CASSYSRQYLKQFF. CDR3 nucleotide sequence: TGTGCCAGCAGTTACTCGAGACAATACCTAAAGCAGTTCTTC.

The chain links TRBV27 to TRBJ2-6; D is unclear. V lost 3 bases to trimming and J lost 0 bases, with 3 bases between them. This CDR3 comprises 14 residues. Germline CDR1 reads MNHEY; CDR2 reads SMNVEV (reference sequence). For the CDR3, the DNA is TGTGCCAGCAGTTTCATCTCTGGGGCCAACGTCCTGACTTTC. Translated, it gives CASSFISGANVLTF.

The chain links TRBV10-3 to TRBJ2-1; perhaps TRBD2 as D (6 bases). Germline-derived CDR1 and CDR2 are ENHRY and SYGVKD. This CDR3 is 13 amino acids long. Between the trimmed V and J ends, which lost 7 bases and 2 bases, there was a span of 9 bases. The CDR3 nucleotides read TGTGCCATCACGGGAGTTACCTACAATGAGCAGTTCTTC. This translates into CAITGVTYNEQFF.

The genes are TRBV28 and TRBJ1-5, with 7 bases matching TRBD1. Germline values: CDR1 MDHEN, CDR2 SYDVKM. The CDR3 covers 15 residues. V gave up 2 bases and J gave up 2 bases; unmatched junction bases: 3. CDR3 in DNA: TGTGCCAGCAGTTTACAGGGGGTCGGCAATCAGCCCCAGCATTTT. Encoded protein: CASSLQGVGNQPQHF.

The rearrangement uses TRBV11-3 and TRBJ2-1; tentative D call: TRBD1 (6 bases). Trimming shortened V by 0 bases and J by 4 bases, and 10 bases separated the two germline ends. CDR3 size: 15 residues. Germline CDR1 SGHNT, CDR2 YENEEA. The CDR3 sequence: CASSLDQDSYNEQFF. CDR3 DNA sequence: TGTGCCAGCAGCTTAGATCAGGACAGTTACAATGAGCAGTTCTTC.

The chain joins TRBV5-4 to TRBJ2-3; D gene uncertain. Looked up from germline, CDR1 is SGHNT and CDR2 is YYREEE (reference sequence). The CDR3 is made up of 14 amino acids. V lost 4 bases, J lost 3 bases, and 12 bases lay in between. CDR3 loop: CASSQSLGTDTQYF. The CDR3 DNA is TGTGCCAGCAGCCAGTCCCTCGGGACAGATACGCAGTATTTT.

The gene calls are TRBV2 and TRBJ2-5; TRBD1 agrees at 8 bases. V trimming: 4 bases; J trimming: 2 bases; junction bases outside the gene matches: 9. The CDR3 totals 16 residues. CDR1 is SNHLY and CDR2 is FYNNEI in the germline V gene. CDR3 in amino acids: CASSVGTGDSQETQYF. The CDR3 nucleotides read TGTGCCAGCAGTGTAGGGACAGGAGATTCACAAGAGACCCAGTACTTC. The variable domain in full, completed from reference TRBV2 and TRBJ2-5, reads EPEVTQTPSHQVTQMGQEVILRCVPISNHLYFYWYRQILGQKVEFLVSFYNNEISEKSEIFDDQFSVERPDGSNFTLKIRSTKLEDSAMYFCASSVGTGDSQETQYFGPGTRLLVL.

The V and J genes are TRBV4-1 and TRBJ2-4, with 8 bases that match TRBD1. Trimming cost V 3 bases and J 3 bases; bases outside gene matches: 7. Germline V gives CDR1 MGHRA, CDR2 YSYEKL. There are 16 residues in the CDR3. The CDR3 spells CASSHRITGGKNIQYF. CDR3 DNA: TGCGCCAGCAGCCACCGAATAACAGGGGGCAAAAACATTCAGTACTTC.

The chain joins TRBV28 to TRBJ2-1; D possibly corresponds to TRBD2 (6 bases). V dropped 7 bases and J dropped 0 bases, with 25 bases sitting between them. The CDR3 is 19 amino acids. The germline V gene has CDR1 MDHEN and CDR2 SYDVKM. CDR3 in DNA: TGTGCCAGCAACCTTGTGAGCGCGGGACTCCTTTACTCCTACAATGAGCAGTTCTTC. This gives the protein CASNLVSAGLLYSYNEQFF.

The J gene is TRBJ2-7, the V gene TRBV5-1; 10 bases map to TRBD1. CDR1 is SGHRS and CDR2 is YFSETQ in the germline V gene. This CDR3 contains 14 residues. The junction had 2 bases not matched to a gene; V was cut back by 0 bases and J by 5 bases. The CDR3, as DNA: TGCGCCAGCAGCTTGGGAGGGACAGGGGACGAGCAGTACGTC. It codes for CASSLGGTGDEQYV.

The CDR3 sequence is CAWSRGGAYEQYF. The CDR3, as DNA: TGTGCCTGGAGTAGGGGGGGTGCCTACGAGCAGTACTTC. This chain connects TRBV30 to TRBJ2-7; D is possibly TRBD2 (7 bases). The V gene's germline CDR1 is GTSNPN and CDR2 SVGIG (reference sequence). The CDR3 consists of 13 residues. V lost 2 bases and J 2 bases, leaving 10 bases between the germline ends.